This T cell receptor (beta chain) was captured in a study of cytomegalovirus exposure and HLA in healthy donors. Germline trimming cut 3 bases from V and 3 bases from J; bases unmatched to any gene: 9. In germline, CDR1 is MGHRA, CDR2 YSYEKL. This CDR3 region has 16 residues. This clone occurred a few times. A much more abundant neighbour one base away suggests this may be a read error. The same CDR3 also results from other DNA sequences found in this sample. PCR amplification relied on 60 Vbeta primers (plus 13 Jbeta primers). Here immunoSEQ multiplex PCR was the method, and the copy in TCRdb shows in-frame clones only, minus some. Of about 120,000 clones in the sample, about 63% were seen once.

What was sequenced was PBMCs. This TCR was sampled from a man under 40 in good health and CMV-seropositive. The chain uses TRBV4-1 and TRBJ2-3; 7 bases line up with TRBD2. The CDR3 is CASSQSGGRGTDTQYF. The CDR3 DNA is TGCGCCAGCAGCCAGTCGGGCGGGAGAGGAACAGATACGCAGTATTTT.